This is a list of T cell receptor beta chains from one sample in a study of T-cell memory formation after mild COVID-19. One entry per CDR3 protein, called by TCRdb with MiXCR from the 5' RACE reads. Here the sample spans a few hundred thousand distinct CDR3 sequences, less than 20% being singletons. The sample was PBMCs or a T cell subset sorted from them (not recorded which). The source of these receptors is a man younger than 30 who had mild COVID-19 (a few samples of this study predate the infection). Cell type and time point are not known. CDR3s include the opening cysteine and the closing phenylalanine or tryptophan. Each record gives: J gene, V gene, clone size, D gene, CDR3 DNA, CDR3 protein. A D gene is named only where the DNA matches it firmly. Size tells how often a clone was seen (once, few, many) or the class of an expanded clone, and some rows leave it out.

TRBJ2-5,TRBV20-1,few,TRBD2,TGCAGTGCTAGAGTCAAGCGGGGTCAAGAGACCCAGTACTTC,CSARVKRGQETQYF
TRBJ2-2,TRBV5-4,.,.,TGTGCCAGCAGCTTAGTACAGATGACCGGGGAGCTGTTTTTT,CASSLVQMTGELFF
TRBJ2-2,TRBV11-2,few,TRBD1,TGTGCCAGCAGCGCCGGGACAGCCGGGGAGCTGTTTTTT,CASSAGTAGELFF
TRBJ1-4,TRBV29-1,many,.,TGCAGCGTTGAAGGTTCGACAGAGAATAATGAAAAACTGTTTTTT,CSVEGSTENNEKLFF
TRBJ1-5,TRBV27,few,.,TGTGCCAGCAGTTCGGGGTTTTATAGCAATCAGCCCCAGCATTTT,CASSSGFYSNQPQHF
TRBJ1-6,TRBV6-5,.,TRBD1,TGTGCCAGCAGTCCACCGGGACAGGGTCAATCACCCCTCCACTTT,CASSPPGQGQSPLHF
TRBJ2-2,TRBV23-1,many,.,TGCGCCAGCACGGGGCTTAGTGTTGGGGAGCTGTTTTTT,CASTGLSVGELFF
TRBJ2-5,TRBV6-1,.,.,TGTGCCAGCAGAAGCCAGATCCTGGAGACCCAGTACTTC,CASRSQILETQYF
TRBJ2-3,TRBV25-1,.,.,TGTGCCAGCAGTGATTACAGGGACGGAACAGATACGCAGTATTTT,CASSDYRDGTDTQYF
TRBJ2-5,TRBV11-2,.,.,TGTGCCAGCAGCCCCCTATCAATCCGGGTTCAAGAGACCCAGTACTTC,CASSPLSIRVQETQYF
TRBJ2-5,TRBV6-5,few,.,TGTGCCAGCAGACTTACGCCCGGTGAAGGGTACCAAGAGACCCAGTACTTC,CASRLTPGEGYQETQYF
TRBJ2-1,TRBV6-5,few,.,TGTGCCAGCAGTCATGACCAATACAATGAGCAGTTCTTC,CASSHDQYNEQFF
TRBJ2-3,TRBV7-2,few,TRBD1,TGTGCCAGCAGCCTCCAGGGGGCGCGACCGGGAGATACGCAGTATTTT,CASSLQGARPGDTQYF
TRBJ1-1,TRBV4-2,.,.,TGTGCCAGCAGCCAAGAGAACGGGGGGTACACTGAAGCTTTCTTT,CASSQENGGYTEAFF
TRBJ1-1,TRBV5-1,few,.,TGCGCCAGCAGCTTGCACAACCCGGCAGAAGCTTTCTTT,CASSLHNPAEAFF
TRBJ2-5,TRBV11-2,.,.,TGTGCCAGCAGCTTAGATCTGGGCATGCAGACCCAGTACTTC,CASSLDLGMQTQYF
TRBJ2-3,TRBV7-2,.,.,TGTGCCAGCAGTTTTAGCGGTTCTCGCACAGATACGCAGTATTTT,CASSFSGSRTDTQYF
TRBJ2-1,TRBV3-1,few,.,TGTGCCAGCAGCCAAGAATACGGGGGGCCAAACGAGCAGTTCTTC,CASSQEYGGPNEQFF
TRBJ1-1,TRBV5-1,.,TRBD1,TGCGCCAGCAGCTTGGGCCTAACAGGGGGGACTGAAGCTTTCTTT,CASSLGLTGGTEAFF
TRBJ2-7,TRBV5-1,.,.,TGCGCCAGCAGCAAGGGACCGACCGTCCACGAGCAGTACTTC,CASSKGPTVHEQYF
TRBJ1-6,TRBV18,.,.,TGTGCCAGCTCACTAACGAACCCAGGCGACTATTCGGATTCACCCCTCCACTTT,CASSLTNPGDYSDSPLHF
TRBJ2-1,TRBV6-5,.,.,TGTGCCAGCAGTTACGCAGGGGCCGACCGGTCCTACAATGAGCAGTTCTTC,CASSYAGADRSYNEQFF
TRBJ2-1,TRBV12-3/TRBV12-4,few,.,TGTGCCAGCAGACGGACGGCCTCCTACAATGAGCAGTTCTTC,CASRRTASYNEQFF
TRBJ2-3,TRBV5-1,few,.,TGCGCCAGCAGCTTGGCCGTCGCATCTGTGACAGATACGCAGTATTTT,CASSLAVASVTDTQYF
TRBJ2-2,TRBV27,few,.,TGTGCCAGCACCATCTATGGTGGCGGGGAGCTGTTTTTT,CASTIYGGGELFF
TRBJ2-1,TRBV14,few,.,TGTGCCAGCAGCCAAGATTCGTGGACCAATGAGCAGTTCTTC,CASSQDSWTNEQFF
TRBJ1-5,TRBV10-2,.,.,TGCGCCAGCAGCGGGTCGGACGGTAATCAGCCCCAGCATTTT,CASSGSDGNQPQHF
TRBJ2-5,TRBV7-6,few,.,TGTGCCAGCAGTCCCGGGACACCCGCGGGAGAGACCCAGTACTTC,CASSPGTPAGETQYF
TRBJ2-5,TRBV6-5,.,.,TGTGCCAGCAGGAGAAAAGGACAGTCTGTCCAAGAGACCCAGTACTTC,CASRRKGQSVQETQYF
TRBJ1-1,TRBV5-6,many,.,TGTGCCAGCAGCCTGGGGGTCACTGAAGCTTTCTTT,CASSLGVTEAFF
TRBJ2-1,TRBV7-2,few,.,TGTGCCAGCAGCTTAGCCCCCCTCCTGCAGGGTTTCGATGAGCAGTTCTTC,CASSLAPLLQGFDEQFF
TRBJ1-1,TRBV28,few,.,TGTGCCAGCAGGGAGGCGGGGGGAGTGAACACTGAAGCTTTCTTT,CASREAGGVNTEAFF
TRBJ2-1,TRBV12-3/TRBV12-4,few,.,TGTGCCAGCAGTTTAGGAACAGGGCAGTTCTTC,CASSLGTGQFF
TRBJ2-3,TRBV10-3,.,.,TGTGCCATCAGTGGAATAAGATCATCTAGCACAGATACGCAGTATTTT,CAISGIRSSSTDTQYF
TRBJ2-5,TRBV5-6,.,TRBD1,TGTGCCAGCAGCAGGGACAGGCACGAGACCCAGTACTTC,CASSRDRHETQYF
TRBJ2-2,TRBV11-2,few,TRBD1,TGTGCCAGCAGCTTGGGACAGGGCCCTATGGGTAGGGAGCTGTTTTTT,CASSLGQGPMGRELFF
TRBJ2-1,TRBV7-6,.,.,TGTGCCAGCAGCTTAGACGTGGGTTACGATGAGCAGTTCTTC,CASSLDVGYDEQFF
TRBJ2-2,TRBV6-2/TRBV6-3,.,.,TGTGCCAGCACCGACAGAGGAATCAACACCGGGGAGCTGTTTTTT,CASTDRGINTGELFF
TRBJ1-1,TRBV18,few,.,TGTGCCAGCTCACCCGCGGTGGGGGACACTGAAGCTTTCTTT,CASSPAVGDTEAFF
TRBJ1-1,TRBV5-1,few,TRBD1,TGCGCCAGCAGGGCTCGACAGGGCGAAGTCACTGAAGCTTTCTTT,CASRARQGEVTEAFF
TRBJ2-3,TRBV5-1,few,.,TGCGCCAGCAGCTTGCTCGGGGACCAGAAGGATACGCAGTATTTT,CASSLLGDQKDTQYF
TRBJ1-1,TRBV20-1,.,TRBD1,TGCAGTTCACTAGAGGGACAGGGGGGAGGGAGCACTGAAGCTTTCTTT,CSSLEGQGGGSTEAFF
TRBJ2-2,TRBV7-2,.,.,TGTGCCAGCAGCCCGGGACCTAACATCGGGGAGCTGTTTTTT,CASSPGPNIGELFF
TRBJ2-6,TRBV6-1,few,.,TGTGCCAGCAGGGCGGGACAGCGTTCTGGGGCCAACGTCCTGACTTTC,CASRAGQRSGANVLTF
TRBJ2-7,TRBV5-1,.,.,TGCGCCAGCAGCCACCGGGGAGGGGGTAGGGAGCAGTACTTC,CASSHRGGGREQYF
TRBJ2-5,TRBV6-5,.,.,TGTGCCAGCAGTCCCCGGCCAGGGACCCAAGAGACCCAGTACTTC,CASSPRPGTQETQYF
TRBJ2-1,TRBV28,.,TRBD1,TGTGCCAGCATTAACAGGGGACCCAATGAGCAGTTCTTC,CASINRGPNEQFF
TRBJ1-1,TRBV7-3,.,TRBD1,TGTGCCAGCAGCTCAGGGGGACAGGGGGCCTCGGAAGCTTTCTTT,CASSSGGQGASEAFF
TRBJ1-1,TRBV19,few,.,TGTGCCAGTAATCCCCTTGGGCTCCTCGCTGAAGCTTTCTTT,CASNPLGLLAEAFF
TRBJ2-5,TRBV12-3/TRBV12-4,.,TRBD1,TGTGCCAGCAGTTTAGCCCAGGGGGTCCAGGAGACCCAGTACTTC,CASSLAQGVQETQYF
TRBJ2-1,TRBV29-1,once,TRBD2,TGCAGCGTTCCACTAGCGGGGACCTACAATGAGCAGTTCTTC,CSVPLAGTYNEQFF
TRBJ2-4,TRBV20-1,many,.,TGCAGTGCTAGAGACAGGGAAAAAGCCAAAAACATTCAGTACTTC,CSARDREKAKNIQYF